Below are 32 T cell receptor beta chains sequenced from a single sample in a study of T cells after yellow fever vaccination (dated by TCRdb to between 2018 and 2021). Library generation was performed with 5' RACE. Reads for this sample came from an Illumina NovaSeq 6000. In TCRdb, the public reads were trimmed at Q25 with fastp and aligned with MiXCR, with productive beta chains retained. Each record represents a unique CDR3 protein, reported with the most common genes and DNA among its rows. For this sample the table gives 280,000 or so distinct CDR3 sequences, of which roughly 8.7% were detected only once. The ten largest clonotypes hold about 3.7% of the sample. The treatment or condition label of this sample denotes: live attenuated yellow fever vaccine strain. The sample was CD4+ T cells sorted from PBMCs, taken 5 days after the yellow fever booster vaccination. These receptors were taken from a man younger than 35 who received the YFV17D yellow fever vaccine.

This clonotype has more than one count but fewer than ten. This chain uses TRBV21-1 with TRBJ2-2; the table's D call, TRBD2, was not checked against the DNA. TRBV21-1 is given as a pseudogene. The CDR3 contains 16 residues. CDR3 nucleotides: TGTGCCAGCAGAGGGACTAGCGGGTGGAACACCGGGGAGCTGTTTTTT. This translates into CASRGTSGWNTGELFF.

The chain combines TRBV4-3 with TRBJ2-7; 12 bases map to TRBD1. V lost 4 bases, J lost 1 base, and 2 bases stayed unmatched. The CDR3 spans 15 residues. Germline V CDR1 and CDR2: LGHNA, YSLEER. CDR3 loop: CASSPGQGASYEQYF. As DNA, the CDR3 is TGCGCCAGCAGCCCGGGACAGGGGGCTTCCTACGAGCAGTACTTC.

V usage is TRBV7-2 and J usage is TRBJ2-5; TRBD2 is a possible D gene (6 bases). V was pared by 6 bases and J by 5 bases, with 16 bases between. Germline CDR1 and CDR2: SGHTA and FQGNSA. The CDR3 runs 14 residues. The CDR3: CASSPPSGVETQYF. The CDR3 nucleotides are TGTGCCAGCAGTCCCCCCTCGGGGGTGGAGACCCAGTACTTC.

This rearrangement joins TRBV7-2 to TRBJ2-3; no definite D call. V lost 0 bases, J lost 13 bases, and 11 bases lay in between. The CDR3 covers 12 residues. The germline CDR1 and CDR2 sequences are SGHTA and FQGNSA. Here the CDR3 reads CASSLAGSRKYF. The CDR3 DNA follows: TGTGCCAGCAGCTTAGCGGGGTCCCGCAAGTATTTT.

In its sample, this clonotype was seen many times. The DNA of the CDR3 is TGCAGTGCTAGAGTGGCAGGCAGAGTAGCTAATGAAAAACTGTTTTTT. It yields the protein CSARVAGRVANEKLFF. The chain has TRBV20-1 and TRBJ1-4; no definite D call. This CDR3 has 16 residues. Germline loops: CDR1 DFQATT, CDR2 SNEGSKA (reference sequence). V dropped 1 base and J dropped 3 bases, with 15 bases sitting between them.

The CDR3 is CASRDESRVQYV. DNA for the CDR3: TGTGCCAGCAGGGACGAATCTCGGGTGCAGTACGTC. The chain is built from TRBV2 and TRBJ2-7; D ambiguous. The V gene's germline CDR1 is SNHLY and CDR2 FYNNEI. The length of the CDR3 is 12 residues. Trimming removed 6 bases at V and 9 bases at J, with 15 bases between.

This clonotype was observed a handful of times. One end of the junction does not line up with germline, which may come from a read error. This chain links TRBV5-1 with TRBJ2-7; TRBD2 matches at 9 bases. Germline-derived CDR1 and CDR2 are SGHRS and YFSETQ. The CDR3 extends over 14 amino acids. The CDR3 region is CASRLAGGANEQYF. The DNA for the CDR3 is TGCGCCAGCAGGTTGGCGGGGGGGGCCAACGAGCAGTACTTC.

The gene calls are TRBV12-3 or TRBV12-4 and TRBJ1-4, with D possibly matching TRBD1 (5 bases). V lost 5 bases and J 8 bases, leaving 9 bases between the germline ends. There are 12 residues in the CDR3. CDR3 DNA sequence: TGTGCCAGCAGTGGGACGAGAGAAAAACTGTTTTTT. Residues: CASSGTREKLFF.

Only a few counts were recorded for this clonotype. This chain links TRBV20-1 with TRBJ2-1, with D maybe TRBD2 (5 bases). Germline CDR1 and CDR2: DFQATT and SNEGSKA (reference sequence). Trimming left V 2 bases short and J 8 bases short, with 10 bases between. The CDR3 has 12 residues. The CDR3 here is CSARRGIDEQFF. Written as DNA, the CDR3 is TGCAGTGCTAGAAGAGGGATTGATGAGCAGTTCTTC.

This clonotype was counted only a few times. The CDR3 spells CASSNGGLAATDTQYF. Here the CDR3 DNA reads TGTGCCAGCAGCAACGGGGGACTAGCGGCCACAGATACGCAGTATTTT. The chain carries TRBV11-2 and TRBJ2-3, with TRBD2 matching over 11 bases. Germline trimming cut 5 bases from V and 2 bases from J; bases unmatched to any gene: 6. Germline V gene data show CDR1 as SGHAT and CDR2 as FQNNGV. There are 16 residues in the CDR3.

This clonotype was seen only a few times. This chain links TRBV28 with TRBJ1-1; unclear D gene. CDR1 is MDHEN, CDR2 SYDVKM, per germline. The V end was cut by 7 bases, the J end by 1 base, with 13 bases between. The CDR3 sequence is 14 residues long. The CDR3 bases are TGTGCCAGCACCAGCGCCCCGGAGAACACTGAAGCTTTCTTT. It yields the protein CASTSAPENTEAFF.

This chain joins TRBV11-2 and TRBJ1-6; TRBD1 matches at 7 bases. The V gene's germline CDR1 is SGHAT and CDR2 FQNNGV. V trimming: 3 bases; J trimming: 8 bases; junction bases outside the gene matches: 10. This CDR3 spans 16 amino acids. CDR3 DNA sequence: TGTGCCAGCAGCTTCTGGAATGGGCAGGGGGATTCACCCCTCCACTTT. Amino acids: CASSFWNGQGDSPLHF.

This clonotype has ten or more counts. This chain uses TRBV4-2 with TRBJ1-1; no firm D call. CDR1 is LGHNA and CDR2 is YNFKEQ in the germline V gene. This CDR3 region has 14 residues. Trimming left V 0 bases short and J 11 bases short, with 16 bases between. The CDR3 DNA sequence: TGTGCCAGCAGCCAAGAAACCCTAACCAGTACGGCTTTCTTT. This codes for CASSQETLTSTAFF.

This clonotype was detected ten times or more. The chain couples TRBV12-3 or TRBV12-4 to TRBJ2-3, with no clear D. Trimming cost V 3 bases and J 2 bases, with 6 bases left between them. The CDR3 has 13 amino acids. DNA for the CDR3: TGTGCCAGCAGTTTGTCCTCCACAGATACGCAGTATTTT. As protein: CASSLSSTDTQYF.

Many counts were recorded for this clonotype. The V call is TRBV5-6, the J call TRBJ2-3; 14 bases map to TRBD2. The CDR3 is 17 amino acids. Germline V CDR1 and CDR2: SGHDT, YYEEEE. V was pared by 1 base and J by 5 bases, with 6 bases of the junction left unmatched. The CDR3: CASSLLTSGGAIDTQYF. CDR3 in DNA: TGTGCCAGCAGCTTGTTGACTAGCGGGGGGGCAATAGATACGCAGTATTTT.

The chain links TRBV24-1 to TRBJ2-3; D might be TRBD1 (6 bases). This CDR3 spans 13 amino acids. Per germline, CDR1 KGHDR and CDR2 SFDVKD. V was clipped by 3 bases and J by 9 bases, with 12 bases between them. CDR3 nucleotides: TGTGCCACCAGTGATCTCCAGGGGATGACGCAGTATTTT. Translation: CATSDLQGMTQYF.

This clonotype turned up a few times. The chain carries TRBV5-1 and TRBJ2-5; TRBD2 might be the D (6 bases). This CDR3 spans 16 amino acids. Trimming stripped 0 bases from V and 5 bases from J, with 17 bases between. Germline V gives CDR1 SGHRS, CDR2 YFSETQ. CDR3 nucleotide sequence: TGCGCCAGCAGCTTGGGTTCTGCGGGGCGGAGGGAGACCCAGTACTTC. Protein: CASSLGSAGRRETQYF.

This clonotype was counted only a few times. CDR3 region: CAISELRTNYGYTF. CDR3 nucleotide sequence: TGTGCCATCAGTGAGCTCCGGACCAACTATGGCTACACCTTC. This chain links TRBV10-3 with TRBJ1-2; no reliable D call. The CDR3 runs 14 residues. V lost 2 bases and J lost 2, with 9 bases in between. CDR1 and CDR2 (germline): ENHRY, SYGVKD.

This clonotype was counted a few times. The J gene is TRBJ1-1, the V gene TRBV12-3 or TRBV12-4, with 8 bases lining up with TRBD1. This CDR3 comprises 13 residues. Trimming cost V 7 bases and J 10 bases; bases outside gene matches: 11. CDR3: CASTAGQEKGAFF. DNA of the CDR3: TGTGCCAGCACCGCGGGACAGGAGAAAGGAGCTTTCTTT.

This clonotype has ten or more counts. This chain uses TRBV7-2 with TRBJ2-7, with 9 bases matching TRBD1. Germline CDR1 SGHTA, CDR2 FQGNSA. This CDR3 is 14 amino acids long. The J segment lost 2 bases and the V segment lost 5 bases, leaving 4 bases of the junction unmatched. The CDR3 protein is CASSPDRGPYEQYF. CDR3 DNA sequence: TGTGCCAGCAGCCCGGACAGGGGCCCCTACGAGCAGTACTTC.

This clonotype came up a few times. The chain carries TRBV5-1 and TRBJ1-6; 8 positions agree with TRBD1. The CDR3 totals 15 residues. Germline V gene lookup returns CDR1 SGHRS and CDR2 YFSETQ. J was trimmed by 10 bases and V by 7 bases; bases with no gene match: 13. CDR3 in DNA: TGCGCCAGCTTCCCCGAGGGAACAGGGGGATCACCCCTCCACTTT. Residues: CASFPEGTGGSPLHF.

The V and J genes are TRBV18 and TRBJ2-1, with D unclear. The germline V gene encodes CDR1 KGHSH and CDR2 LQKENI. This CDR3 is built from 12 residues. The V end lost 1 base, the J end lost 7 bases, and 5 bases lay between the germline ends. The CDR3 sequence is CASSPRVNEQFF. The CDR3 region has the DNA TGTGCCAGCTCACCACGGGTTAATGAGCAGTTCTTC.

This clonotype was counted only a few times. The J gene is TRBJ2-1, the V gene TRBV7-2; D is possibly TRBD2 (6 bases). The CDR3 length is 15 residues. V gave up 0 bases and J gave up 3 bases, with 9 bases separating them. Germline V lookup: CDR1 SGHTA, CDR2 FQGNSA. The CDR3 spells CASSLAGGDYNEQFF. CDR3 nucleotides: TGTGCCAGCAGCTTAGCGGGGGGAGACTACAATGAGCAGTTCTTC.

This clonotype was recorded at least ten times. The chain links TRBV12-3 or TRBV12-4 to TRBJ2-7; 7 nucleotides agree with TRBD2. V gave up 3 bases and J gave up 9 bases; unmatched junction bases: 5. The CDR3 loop spans 12 amino acids. This chain's CDR3 is CASSFWGGRQYF. CDR3 sequence (DNA): TGTGCCAGCAGTTTTTGGGGGGGGAGGCAGTACTTC.

This clonotype was counted between two and nine times. The CDR3 loop is CASSFQGPYEQYV. CDR3 DNA: TGTGCCAGCAGTTTTCAGGGACCCTACGAGCAGTACGTC. J is TRBJ2-7 and V is TRBV2; D is perhaps TRBD1 or TRBD2 (5 bases each). The length of the CDR3 is 13 residues. Germline V lookup: CDR1 SNHLY, CDR2 FYNNEI. V dropped 5 bases and J dropped 2 bases, with 10 bases sitting between them.

A few counts support this clonotype. This chain joins TRBV9 and TRBJ1-2; maybe TRBD1 (5 bases). Looked up from germline, CDR1 is SGDLS and CDR2 is YYNGEE. V lost 0 bases and J 8 bases, leaving 20 bases between the germline ends. The CDR3 sequence is 16 residues long. CDR3 DNA: TGTGCCAGCAGCGTAGACGAGGGGCGAGCGACGGGCGGCTACACCTTC. As protein: CASSVDEGRATGGYTF. The full variable domain, its missing parts supplied by reference TRBV9 and TRBJ1-2, is DSGVTQTPKHLITATGQRVTLRCSPRSGDLSVYWYQQSLDQGLQFLIQYYNGEERAKGNILERFSAQQFPDLHSELNLSSLELGDSALYFCASSVDEGRATGGYTFGSGTRLTVV.

The gene calls are TRBV18 and TRBJ2-1; D is undetermined. Trimming took off 6 bases at V and 0 bases at J, with 9 bases between the two ends. Germline V lookup: CDR1 KGHSH, CDR2 LQKENI. The CDR3 totals 14 residues. For the CDR3, the DNA is TGTGCCAGCTCTCCGAGCGCCTCCTACAATGAGCAGTTCTTC. As protein: CASSPSASYNEQFF.

V and J are TRBV6-6 and TRBJ2-7, with a weak D call TRBD2 (6 bases). Trimming pared 6 bases from V and 5 bases from J, leaving 23 bases between. Germline V CDR1 and CDR2: MNHNY, SVGAGI (reference sequence). The CDR3 is 16 amino acids. CDR3 in amino acids: CASRDGGRGFPHEQYV. Here the CDR3 DNA reads TGTGCCAGCAGAGACGGGGGTCGCGGTTTCCCCCACGAGCAGTACGTC.

The table lists this clonotype with many counts. The J gene is TRBJ1-1, the V gene TRBV7-9; D may be TRBD1 (5 bases). With 4 bases removed from V and 8 bases from J, the gap between germline ends came to 17 bases. The CDR3 contains 14 residues. Germline CDR1 and CDR2: SEHNR and FQNEAQ (reference sequence). The CDR3 loop is CASSWGGLQGEAFF. In DNA, the CDR3 is TGTGCCAGCAGCTGGGGGGGGTTACAAGGAGAAGCTTTCTTT.

This clonotype was observed a handful of times. The chain couples TRBV6-5 to TRBJ2-2, with D unclear. V dropped 5 bases and J dropped 5 bases, with 15 bases sitting between them. The CDR3 spans 15 residues. Germline-derived CDR1 and CDR2 are MNHEY and SVGAGI. The CDR3 DNA sequence: TGTGCCAGCAGTGTCCAGGAAGTAAGGACCGGGGAGCTGTTTTTT. Its translation is CASSVQEVRTGELFF.

This clonotype turned up a few times. The chain carries TRBV9 and TRBJ2-2; no clear D gene. In germline, CDR1 is SGDLS, CDR2 YYNGEE. Trimming took off 4 bases at V and 1 base at J, with 8 bases between the two ends. This CDR3 is 14 amino acids long. CDR3 amino acids: CASSFSQNTGELFF. The CDR3 DNA reads as TGTGCCAGCAGCTTCAGCCAGAACACCGGGGAGCTGTTTTTT.

The V call is TRBV20-1, the J call TRBJ2-7; unclear D gene. The ends were cut back, 0 bases at V and 2 bases at J, with 11 bases in the middle. CDR1 is DFQATT and CDR2 is SNEGSKA in the germline V gene (reference sequence). The CDR3 has 14 amino acids. CDR3 residues: CSARDVYSTYEQYF. CDR3 nucleotides: TGCAGTGCTAGAGATGTTTACAGCACCTACGAGCAGTACTTC.